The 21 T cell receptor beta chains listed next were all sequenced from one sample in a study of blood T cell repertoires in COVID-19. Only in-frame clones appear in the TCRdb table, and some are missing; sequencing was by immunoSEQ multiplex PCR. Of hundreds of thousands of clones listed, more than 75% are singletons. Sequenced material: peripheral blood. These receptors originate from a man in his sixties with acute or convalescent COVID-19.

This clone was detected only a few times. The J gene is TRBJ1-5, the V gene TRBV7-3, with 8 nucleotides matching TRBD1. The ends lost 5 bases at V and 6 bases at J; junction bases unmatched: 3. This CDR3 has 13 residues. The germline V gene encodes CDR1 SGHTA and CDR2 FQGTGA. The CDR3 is CASSPDRGQPQHF. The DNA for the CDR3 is TGTGCCAGCAGCCCCGACAGGGGTCAGCCCCAGCATTTT.

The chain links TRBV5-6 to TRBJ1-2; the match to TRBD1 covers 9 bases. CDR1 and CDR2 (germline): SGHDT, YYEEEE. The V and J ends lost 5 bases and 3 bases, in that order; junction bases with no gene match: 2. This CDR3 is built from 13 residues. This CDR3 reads CASSRDRDYGYTF. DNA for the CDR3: TGTGCCAGCAGTAGGGACAGGGACTATGGCTACACCTTC.

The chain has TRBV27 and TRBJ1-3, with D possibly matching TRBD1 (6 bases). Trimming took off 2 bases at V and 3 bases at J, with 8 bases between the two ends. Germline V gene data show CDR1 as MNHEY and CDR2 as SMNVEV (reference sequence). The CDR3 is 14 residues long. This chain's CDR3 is CASSLTGNGNTIYF. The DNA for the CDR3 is TGTGCCAGCAGTTTAACAGGGAATGGAAACACCATATATTTT.

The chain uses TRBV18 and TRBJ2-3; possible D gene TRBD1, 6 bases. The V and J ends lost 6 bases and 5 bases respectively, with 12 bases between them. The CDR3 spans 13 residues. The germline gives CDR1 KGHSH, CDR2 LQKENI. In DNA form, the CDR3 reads TGTGCCAGCTCTCTGGGACAAAGAGATACGCAGTATTTT. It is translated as CASSLGQRDTQYF.

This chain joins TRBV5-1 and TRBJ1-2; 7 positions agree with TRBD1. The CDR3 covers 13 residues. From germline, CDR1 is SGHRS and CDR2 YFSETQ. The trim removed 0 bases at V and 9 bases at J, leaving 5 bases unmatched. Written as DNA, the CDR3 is TGCGCCAGCAGCTTGGGAGGGGGCGAAAGCTACACCTTC. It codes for CASSLGGGESYTF.

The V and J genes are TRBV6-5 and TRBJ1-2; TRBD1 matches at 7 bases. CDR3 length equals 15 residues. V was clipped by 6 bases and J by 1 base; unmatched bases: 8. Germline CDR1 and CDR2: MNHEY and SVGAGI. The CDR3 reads CASRLGTALNYGYTF. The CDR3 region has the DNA TGTGCCAGCAGACTGGGGACAGCCCTTAACTATGGCTACACCTTC.

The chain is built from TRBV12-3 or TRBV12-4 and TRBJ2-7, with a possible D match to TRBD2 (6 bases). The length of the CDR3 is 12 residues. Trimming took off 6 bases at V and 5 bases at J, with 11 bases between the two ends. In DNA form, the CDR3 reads TGTGCCAGCAGGTTACGGGAGCACGAGCAGTACTTC. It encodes CASRLREHEQYF.

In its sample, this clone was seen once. The CDR3: CASSLGSIQSNSPLHF. The CDR3 nucleotides are TGTGCCAGCAGCTTAGGGAGCATACAAAGTAATTCACCCCTCCACTTT. The chain links TRBV7-2 to TRBJ1-6; D unclear. CDR3 length: 16 residues. V was shortened by 1 base and J by 6 bases, with 13 bases between the two germline ends. Germline V lookup: CDR1 SGHTA, CDR2 FQGNSA.

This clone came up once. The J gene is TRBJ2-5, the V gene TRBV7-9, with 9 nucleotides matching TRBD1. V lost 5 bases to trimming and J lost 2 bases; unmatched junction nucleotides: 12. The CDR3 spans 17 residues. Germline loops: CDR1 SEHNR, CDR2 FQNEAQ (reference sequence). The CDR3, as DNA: TGTGCCAGCAGCGTAGGGGCGAACAGGGGGCGGCAAGAGACCCAGTACTTC. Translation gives CASSVGANRGRQETQYF.

DNA for the CDR3: TGTGCCAGCAGTGAAGTTGGGCGAGTAAACACCGGGGAGCTGTTTTTT. It codes for CASSEVGRVNTGELFF. The chain uses TRBV2 and TRBJ2-2, with unresolved D. Germline assignment: CDR1 SNHLY and CDR2 FYNNEI. The CDR3 covers 16 residues. Trimming left V 1 base short and J 2 bases short, with 11 bases between.

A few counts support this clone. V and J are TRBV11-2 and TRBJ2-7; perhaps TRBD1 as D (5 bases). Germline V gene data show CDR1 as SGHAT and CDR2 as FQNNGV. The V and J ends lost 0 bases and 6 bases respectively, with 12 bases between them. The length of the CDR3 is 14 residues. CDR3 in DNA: TGTGCCAGCAGCTTAGAGCAGGGTTCGGTCGAGCAGTACTTC. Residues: CASSLEQGSVEQYF.

The CDR3 loop reads CASSSYADRGQDTQYF. The CDR3 DNA is TGTGCCAGCAGCTCGTATGCTGACAGGGGGCAAGATACGCAGTATTTT. This chain joins TRBV7-2 and TRBJ2-3; TRBD1 agrees at 10 bases. Germline trimming cut 4 bases from V and 5 bases from J; bases unmatched to any gene: 9. The CDR3 is 16 residues long. Germline V CDR1 and CDR2: SGHTA, FQGNSA.

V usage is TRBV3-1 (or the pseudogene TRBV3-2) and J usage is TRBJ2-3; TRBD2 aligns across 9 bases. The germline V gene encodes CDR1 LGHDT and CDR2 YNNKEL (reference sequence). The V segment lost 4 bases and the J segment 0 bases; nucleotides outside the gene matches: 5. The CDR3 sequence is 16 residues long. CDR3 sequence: CASSRSSGVSTDTQYF. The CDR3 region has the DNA TGTGCCAGCAGCCGGTCTAGCGGGGTGAGCACAGATACGCAGTATTTT.

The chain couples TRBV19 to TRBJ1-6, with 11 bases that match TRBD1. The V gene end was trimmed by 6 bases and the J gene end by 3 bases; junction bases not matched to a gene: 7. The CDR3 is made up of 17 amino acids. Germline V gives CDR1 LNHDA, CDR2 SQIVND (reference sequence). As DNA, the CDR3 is TGTGCCAGTAGGGAACGTGGGACAGGGGGCTATAATTCACCCCTCCACTTT. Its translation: CASRERGTGGYNSPLHF. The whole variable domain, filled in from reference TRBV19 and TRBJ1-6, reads DGGITQSPKYLFRKEGQNVTLSCEQNLNHDAMYWYRQDPGQGLRLIYYSQIVNDFQKGDIAEGYSVSREKKESFPLTVTSAQKNPTAFYLCASRERGTGGYNSPLHFGNGTRLTVT.

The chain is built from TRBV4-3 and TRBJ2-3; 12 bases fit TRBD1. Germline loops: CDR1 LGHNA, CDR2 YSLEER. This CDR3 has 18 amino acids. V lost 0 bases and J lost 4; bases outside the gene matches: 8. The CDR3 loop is CASSQEGPGQGASDTQYF. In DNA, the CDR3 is TGCGCCAGCAGCCAAGAGGGGCCGGGACAGGGGGCATCAGATACGCAGTATTTT.

The CDR3: CASSASPTPGRTEAFF. CDR3 in DNA: TGTGCCAGCAGCGCCAGCCCGACTCCCGGCCGCACTGAAGCTTTCTTT. The chain links TRBV9 to TRBJ1-1; no firm D call. The V end lost 3 bases, the J end lost 4 bases, and 19 bases lay between the germline ends. The CDR3 extends over 16 amino acids. Germline V CDR1 and CDR2: SGDLS, YYNGEE.

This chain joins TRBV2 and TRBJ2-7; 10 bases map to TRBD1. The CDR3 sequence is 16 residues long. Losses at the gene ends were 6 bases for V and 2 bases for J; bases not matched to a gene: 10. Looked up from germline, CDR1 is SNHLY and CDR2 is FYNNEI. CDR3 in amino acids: CASSELLGQGAYEQYF. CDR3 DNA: TGTGCCAGCAGCGAACTTCTAGGACAGGGGGCCTACGAGCAGTACTTC. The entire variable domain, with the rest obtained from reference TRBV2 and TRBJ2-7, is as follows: EPEVTQTPSHQVTQMGQEVILRCVPISNHLYFYWYRQILGQKVEFLVSFYNNEISEKSEIFDDQFSVERPDGSNFTLKIRSTKLEDSAMYFCASSELLGQGAYEQYFGPGTRLTVT.

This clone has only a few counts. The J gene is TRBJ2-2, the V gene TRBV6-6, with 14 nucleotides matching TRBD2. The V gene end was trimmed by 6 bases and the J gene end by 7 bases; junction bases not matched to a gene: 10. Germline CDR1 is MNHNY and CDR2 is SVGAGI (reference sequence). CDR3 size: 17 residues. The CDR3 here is CASSRRLAGGPDGELFF. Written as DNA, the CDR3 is TGTGCCAGCAGCCGAAGACTAGCGGGGGGGCCCGACGGGGAGCTGTTTTTT.

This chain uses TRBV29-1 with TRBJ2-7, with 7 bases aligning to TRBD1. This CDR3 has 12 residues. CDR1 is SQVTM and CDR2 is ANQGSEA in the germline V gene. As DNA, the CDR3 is TGCAGGGAGACGGGGACAGATTACGAGCAGTACTTC. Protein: CRETGTDYEQYF.

CDR3 DNA sequence: TGCGCCAGCAGCCGACAGTTCCTGGACAGCAGCTCCTATAATTCACCCCTCCACTTT. This codes for CASSRQFLDSSSYNSPLHF. The chain couples TRBV4-1 to TRBJ1-6; TRBD1 might be the D (6 bases). This CDR3 is built from 19 residues. The germline V gene encodes CDR1 MGHRA and CDR2 YSYEKL. V lost 4 bases and J 0 bases, leaving 19 bases between the germline ends.

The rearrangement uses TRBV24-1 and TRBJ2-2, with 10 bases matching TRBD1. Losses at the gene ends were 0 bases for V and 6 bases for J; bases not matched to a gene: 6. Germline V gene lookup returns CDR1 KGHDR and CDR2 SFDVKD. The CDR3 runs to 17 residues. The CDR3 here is CATSDLRGTGAPGELFF. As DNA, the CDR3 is TGTGCCACCAGTGATTTGCGGGGGACAGGGGCTCCCGGGGAGCTGTTTTTT.